A selection of T cell receptor beta chains follows, all from one sample in a study of shared clonotypes between healthy human individuals. Sequencing was performed with immunoSEQ multiplex PCR; in TCRdb, only in-frame clones are kept and a portion is missing. This sample has 550,000 to 650,000 clones, with 90% to 97% found just once. The specimen was naive CD8+ T cells sorted from blood. These receptors were taken from a woman in her twenties or thirties in good health. CDR3s include the opening cysteine and the closing phenylalanine or tryptophan.

v_gene,j_gene,CDR3aa
TRBV5-4,TRBJ1-1,CASSLGQMNTEAFF
TRBV14,TRBJ1-3,CASSPGGNTIYF
TRBV7-9,TRBJ2-5,CASSPPSGAKQETQYF
TRBV7-3,TRBJ2-1,CASSLYVDNEQFF
TRBV28,TRBJ2-7,CASSWGGTYEQYF
TRBV14,TRBJ2-7,CANWDTYEQYF
TRBV28,TRBJ2-5,CASRAWGLRETQYF
TRBV11-2,TRBJ2-3,CASSPGQGLFF
TRBV13,TRBJ2-7,CASKLADTYEQYF
TRBV5-1,TRBJ2-7,CASSPVSDRAGYEQYF
TRBV29-1,TRBJ2-4,CSVVTGQGKNIQYF
TRBV5-1,TRBJ2-1,CASSLDGGSYNEQFF
TRBV7-9,TRBJ2-1,CASSLVGEYNEQFF
TRBV2,TRBJ2-5,CASSEASGWGVDQETQYF
TRBV5-1,TRBJ2-1,CASSLVGYNEQFF
TRBV7-9,TRBJ2-2,CASSQWVTGELFF
TRBV28,TRBJ1-5,CASSLRDREDGNQPQHF
TRBV25-1,TRBJ2-2,CASSEYKVLGTGELFF
TRBV6-5,TRBJ2-7,CASSYRTGSDEQYF
TRBV4-1,TRBJ2-7,CASSQDRTEVYEQYF